These T cell receptor beta chains were read from a single sample in a study of T-cell memory formation after mild COVID-19. TCRdb reprocessed the 5' RACE reads with MiXCR, giving one entry per CDR3 protein. Of fewer than 200,000 distinct CDR3 sequences in the sample, about 20% are singletons; the top ten hold 23%. The sequenced sample consisted of PBMCs or a T cell subset sorted from them (not recorded which). These receptors were obtained from an adult woman who had mild COVID-19 (a few samples of this study predate the infection). Cell type and time point are not known. Each CDR3 is given with its conserved first and last residue. Each record gives: V gene, J gene, CDR3 protein.

TRBV3-1	TRBJ1-5	CASSQAGKGNQPQHF
TRBV9	TRBJ1-6	CASSVEQFNSPLHF
TRBV9	TRBJ2-2	CASSVDQGFGELFF
TRBV5-1	TRBJ1-1	CASSTGQGDTEAFF
TRBV5-5	TRBJ2-5	CASSYLGTGGSQETQYF
TRBV20-1	TRBJ1-2	CSARGFYGYTF
TRBV3-1	TRBJ2-5	CASSQEEAGGGETQYF
TRBV12-3/TRBV12-4	TRBJ1-2	CASRQSLRQTYNYGYTF
TRBV29-1	TRBJ1-2	CSGRNRGPNYGYTF
TRBV19	TRBJ2-1	CASSRSGGAINEQFF
TRBV14	TRBJ2-3	CASSLRTAHTDTQYF
TRBV7-9	TRBJ2-3	CASNDPGEGDTDTQYF
TRBV19	TRBJ2-7	CASSISNQGNYEQYF
TRBV5-1	TRBJ2-5	CASSPVAQVQETQYF
TRBV4-3	TRBJ2-7	CASSQDLGQGASEQYF
TRBV29-1	TRBJ2-7	CSVDGGGYYEQYF
TRBV29-1	TRBJ1-2	CSGEDRDYGYTF
TRBV27	TRBJ1-2	CASSTRREYGYTF
TRBV6-2/TRBV6-3	TRBJ2-5	CASSPQGRWETQYF
TRBV20-1	TRBJ2-5	CSVISRGQQETQYF
TRBV15	TRBJ1-2	CATSNRQGSGYTF
TRBV19	TRBJ1-1	CASSHRGDTEAFF
TRBV29-1	TRBJ2-7	CSDRGQPLGVLSYEQYF
TRBV23-1	TRBJ1-4	CASSTPDFF
TRBV7-8	TRBJ2-5	CASSLLETLPQETQYF
TRBV7-2	TRBJ2-7	CASSFRLDSTYEQYF
TRBV23-1	TRBJ1-1	CASSQFRSSQGKNTEAFF
TRBV6-5	TRBJ1-2	CASSLEDSTIGYTF
TRBV12-3/TRBV12-4	TRBJ2-7	CASSLGLPSEQYF
TRBV20-1	TRBJ2-7	CSARGERTAEQYF
TRBV29-1	TRBJ1-4	CSVPGQGEKLFF
TRBV7-9	TRBJ2-2	CASSLVRMNTGELFF
TRBV6-4	TRBJ2-2	CASSSGRSGELFF
TRBV5-1	TRBJ2-5	CASSLDIQETQYF
TRBV4-3	TRBJ2-1	CASSRPLAGDLEQFF
TRBV5-1	TRBJ2-7	CASSLYAAGETYEQYF
TRBV13	TRBJ2-2	CASSLTGEGAGELFF
TRBV12-3/TRBV12-4	TRBJ2-7	CASSPLGQGFLYEQYF
TRBV7-8	TRBJ2-5	CASSLRADQETQYF
TRBV14	TRBJ2-2	CASSQRTGGAGGELFF